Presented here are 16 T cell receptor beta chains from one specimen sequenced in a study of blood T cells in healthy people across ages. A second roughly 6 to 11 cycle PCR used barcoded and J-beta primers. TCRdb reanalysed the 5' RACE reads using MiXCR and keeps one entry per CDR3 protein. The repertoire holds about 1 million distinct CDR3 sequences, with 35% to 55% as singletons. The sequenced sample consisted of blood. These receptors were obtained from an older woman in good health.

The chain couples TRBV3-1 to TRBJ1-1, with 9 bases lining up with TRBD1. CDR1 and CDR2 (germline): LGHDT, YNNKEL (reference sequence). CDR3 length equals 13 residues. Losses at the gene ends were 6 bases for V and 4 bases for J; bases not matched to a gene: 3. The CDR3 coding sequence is TGTGCCAGCAGTCAACAGGGGGCCACTGAAGCTTTCTTT. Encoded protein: CASSQQGATEAFF. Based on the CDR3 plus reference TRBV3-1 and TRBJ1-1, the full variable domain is DTAVSQTPKYLVTQMGNDKSIKCEQNLGHDTMYWYKQDSKKFLKIMFSYNNKELIINETVPNRFSPKSPDKAHLNLHINSLELGDSAVYFCASSQQGATEAFFGQGTRLTVV.

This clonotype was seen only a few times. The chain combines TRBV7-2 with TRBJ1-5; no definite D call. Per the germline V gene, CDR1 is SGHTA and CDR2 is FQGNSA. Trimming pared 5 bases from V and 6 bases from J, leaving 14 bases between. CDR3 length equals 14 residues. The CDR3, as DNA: TGTGCCAGCAGCCCCATTAGTGTAGGTCAGCCCCAGCATTTT. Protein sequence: CASSPISVGQPQHF. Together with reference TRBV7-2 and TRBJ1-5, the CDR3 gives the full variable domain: GAGVSQSPSNKVTEKGKDVELRCDPISGHTALYWYRQSLGQGLEFLIYFQGNSAPDKSGLPSDRFSAERTGGSVSTLTIQRTQQEDSAVYLCASSPISVGQPQHFGDGTRLSIL.

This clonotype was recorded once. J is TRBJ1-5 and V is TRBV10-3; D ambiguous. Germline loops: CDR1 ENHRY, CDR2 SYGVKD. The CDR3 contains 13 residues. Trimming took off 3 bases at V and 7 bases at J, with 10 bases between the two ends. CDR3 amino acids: CAISEGVSQPQHF. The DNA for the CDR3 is TGTGCCATCAGTGAAGGAGTAAGCCAGCCCCAGCATTTT.

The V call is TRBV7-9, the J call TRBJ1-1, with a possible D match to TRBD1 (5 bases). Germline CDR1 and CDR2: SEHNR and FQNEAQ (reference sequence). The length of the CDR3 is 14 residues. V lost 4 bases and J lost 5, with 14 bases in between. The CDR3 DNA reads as TGTGCCAGCAGCTCAGACATGGAGGGGACTGAAGCTTTCTTT. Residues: CASSSDMEGTEAFF. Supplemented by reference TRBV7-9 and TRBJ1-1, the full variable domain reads DTGVSQNPRHKITKRGQNVTFRCDPISEHNRLYWYRQTLGQGPEFLTYFQNEAQLEKSRLLSDRFSAERPKGSFSTLEIQRTEQGDSAMYLCASSSDMEGTEAFFGQGTRLTVV.

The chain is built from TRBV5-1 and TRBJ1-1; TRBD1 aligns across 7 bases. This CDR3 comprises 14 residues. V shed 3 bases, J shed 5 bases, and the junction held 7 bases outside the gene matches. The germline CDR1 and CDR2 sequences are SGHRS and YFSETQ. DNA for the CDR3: TGCGCCAGCAGCTCACAGGGGTCGGGGACTGAAGCTTTCTTT. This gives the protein CASSSQGSGTEAFF.

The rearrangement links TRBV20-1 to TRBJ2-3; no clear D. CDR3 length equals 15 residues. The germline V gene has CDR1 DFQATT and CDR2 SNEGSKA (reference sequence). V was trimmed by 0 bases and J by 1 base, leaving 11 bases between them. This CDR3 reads CSARDRTRGTDTQYF. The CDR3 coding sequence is TGCAGTGCTAGAGATCGAACCCGGGGCACAGATACGCAGTATTTT.

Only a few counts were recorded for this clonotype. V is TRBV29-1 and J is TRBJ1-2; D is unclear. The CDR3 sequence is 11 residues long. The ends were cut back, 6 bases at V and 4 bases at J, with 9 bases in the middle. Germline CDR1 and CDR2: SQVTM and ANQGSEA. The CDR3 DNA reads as TGCAGCGTCCGGTGGGTCTATGGCTACACCTTC. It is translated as CSVRWVYGYTF. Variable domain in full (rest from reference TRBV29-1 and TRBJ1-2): SAVISQKPSRDICQRGTSLTIQCQVDSQVTMMFWYRQQPGQSLTLIATANQGSEATYESGFVIDKFPISRPNLTFSTLTVSNMSPEDSSIYLCSVRWVYGYTFGSGTRLTVV.

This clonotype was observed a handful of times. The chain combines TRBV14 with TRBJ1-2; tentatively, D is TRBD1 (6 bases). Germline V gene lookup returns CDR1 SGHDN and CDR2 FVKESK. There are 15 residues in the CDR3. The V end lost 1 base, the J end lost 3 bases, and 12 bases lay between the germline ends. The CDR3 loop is CASSQVTGRDYGYTF. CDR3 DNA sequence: TGTGCCAGCAGCCAAGTCACAGGGAGGGACTATGGCTACACCTTC.

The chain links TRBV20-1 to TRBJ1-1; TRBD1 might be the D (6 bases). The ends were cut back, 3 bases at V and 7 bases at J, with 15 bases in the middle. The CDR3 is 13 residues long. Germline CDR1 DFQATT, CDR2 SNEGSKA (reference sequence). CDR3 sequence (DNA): TGCAGTGCTAGCACGGCCTACAGGGTTGAAGCTTTCTTT. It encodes CSASTAYRVEAFF.

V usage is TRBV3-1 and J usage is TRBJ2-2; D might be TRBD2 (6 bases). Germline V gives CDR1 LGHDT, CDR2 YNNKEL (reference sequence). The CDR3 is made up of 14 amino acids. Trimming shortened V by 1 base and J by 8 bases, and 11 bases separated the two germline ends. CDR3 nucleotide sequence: TGTGCCAGCAGCCAAGTTCGGGGGAGAGGGGAGCTGTTTTTT. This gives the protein CASSQVRGRGELFF.

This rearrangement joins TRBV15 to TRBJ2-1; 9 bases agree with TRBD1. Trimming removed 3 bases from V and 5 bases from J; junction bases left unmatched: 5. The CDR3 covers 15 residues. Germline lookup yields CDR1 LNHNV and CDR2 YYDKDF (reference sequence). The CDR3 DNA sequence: TGTGCCACCAGCAGGCGACAGGGGGGGGACAATGAGCAGTTCTTC. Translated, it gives CATSRRQGGDNEQFF. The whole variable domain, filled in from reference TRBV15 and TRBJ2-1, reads DAMVIQNPRYQVTQFGKPVTLSCSQTLNHNVMYWYQQKSSQAPKLLFHYYDKDFNNEADTPDNFQSRRPNTSFCFLDIRSPGLGDTAMYLCATSRRQGGDNEQFFGPGTRLTVL.

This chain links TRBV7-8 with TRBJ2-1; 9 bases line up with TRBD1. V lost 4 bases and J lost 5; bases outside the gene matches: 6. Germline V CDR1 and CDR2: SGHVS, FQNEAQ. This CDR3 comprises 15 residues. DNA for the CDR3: TGTGCCAGCAGCTCGGACAGGGGACCCCACAATGAGCAGTTCTTC. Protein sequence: CASSSDRGPHNEQFF.

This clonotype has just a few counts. The CDR3 nucleotides read TGTGCCAACAGCGACAGGGGTCGGGATTCACCCCTCCACTTT. Protein: CANSDRGRDSPLHF. This chain connects TRBV10-3 to TRBJ1-6; 8 positions match TRBD1. The CDR3 has 14 amino acids. V was pared by 10 bases and J by 8 bases, with 10 bases of the junction left unmatched. CDR1 ENHRY and CDR2 SYGVKD come from the germline V gene.

CDR3 sequence (DNA): TGTGCCAGCAGCGTGGGGGGTTCCTATAATTCACCCCTCCACTTT. Amino acids: CASSVGGSYNSPLHF. The V gene is TRBV9, the J gene TRBJ1-6, with D possibly matching TRBD1 (5 bases). V was shortened by 2 bases and J by 1 base, with 7 bases between the two germline ends. Germline assignment: CDR1 SGDLS and CDR2 YYNGEE. This CDR3 region has 15 residues.

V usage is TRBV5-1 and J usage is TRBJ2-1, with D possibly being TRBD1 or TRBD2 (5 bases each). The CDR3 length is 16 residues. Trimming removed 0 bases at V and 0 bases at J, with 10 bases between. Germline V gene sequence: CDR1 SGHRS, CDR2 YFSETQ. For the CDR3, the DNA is TGCGCCAGCAGCTTGGGAGGGGCGGCCTCCTACAATGAGCAGTTCTTC. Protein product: CASSLGGAASYNEQFF.

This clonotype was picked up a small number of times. This chain's CDR3 is CASSTLRTGWVEQYF. For the CDR3, the DNA is TGTGCCAGCAGTACCCTCAGGACAGGGTGGGTCGAGCAGTACTTC. The chain uses TRBV28 and TRBJ2-7; 8 positions agree with TRBD1. This CDR3 region has 15 residues. J was trimmed by 6 bases and V by 5 bases; bases with no gene match: 12. The germline CDR1 and CDR2 sequences are MDHEN and SYDVKM.